This TCR beta chain was found in a study of T cell changes during pregnancy in multiple sclerosis. Repertoires were generated with immunoSEQ multiplex PCR, while TCRdb's copy carries only in-frame clones and drops some. There are some 40,000 clones in the sample; about 93% occur only once, and around 0.39% lies in the top ten. Germline CDR1 and CDR2: SGDLS and YYNGEE. The V end lost 6 bases, the J end lost 5 bases, and 14 bases lay between the germline ends. There are 14 residues in the CDR3. The chain joins TRBV9 to TRBJ2-2; TRBD1 is a possible D gene (6 bases). The clonotype comes from a female donor in good health, enrolled as a control in a pregnancy study. Sequenced material: CD4+ T cells from peripheral blood mononuclear cells, taken in the third trimester of pregnancy. The CDR3 DNA sequence: TGTGCCAGCAACCCGGGACACTTTACCGGGGAGCTGTTTTTT. It yields the protein CASNPGHFTGELFF.